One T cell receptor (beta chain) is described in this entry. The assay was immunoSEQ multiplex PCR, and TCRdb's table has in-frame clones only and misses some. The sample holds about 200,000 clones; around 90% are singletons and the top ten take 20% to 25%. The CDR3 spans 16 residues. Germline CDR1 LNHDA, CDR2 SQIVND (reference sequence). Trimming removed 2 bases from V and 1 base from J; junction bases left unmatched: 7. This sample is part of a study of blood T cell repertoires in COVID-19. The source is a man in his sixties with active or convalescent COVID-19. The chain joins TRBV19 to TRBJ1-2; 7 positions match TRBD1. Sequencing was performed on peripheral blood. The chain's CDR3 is CASSISWTGDNYGYTF. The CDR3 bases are TGTGCCAGTAGTATATCCTGGACAGGAGATAACTATGGCTACACCTTC.